This passage covers 22 T cell receptor beta chains from one sample sequenced in a study of T-cell memory formation after mild COVID-19. TCRdb called the 5' RACE reads again in MiXCR, with one record for every CDR3 protein. In the table there are over 450,000 distinct CDR3 sequences, about a fifth of which are singletons. Sequencing was carried out using PBMCs or a T cell subset sorted from them (not recorded which). The receptors originated from an adult woman who had mild COVID-19 (a few samples of this study predate the infection). Cell type and time point are not known.

The chain recombines TRBV2 with TRBJ2-1; TRBD2 aligns across 7 bases. The CDR3 length is 14 residues. Germline lookup yields CDR1 SNHLY and CDR2 FYNNEI. The junction had 14 bases not matched to a gene; V was cut back by 6 bases and J by 12 bases. CDR3 residues: CASRREGEALGQFF. The CDR3 DNA is TGTGCCAGCAGGAGGGAGGGAGAGGCTTTGGGGCAGTTCTTC.

The chain couples TRBV24-1 to TRBJ2-5; 11 nucleotides align to TRBD2. CDR1 is KGHDR, CDR2 SFDVKD, per germline. V gave up 7 bases and J gave up 5 bases; unmatched junction bases: 8. The CDR3 is 15 amino acids. Written as DNA, the CDR3 is TGTGCCACCAGCCCTTTAGCGGGAGGGTTGGAGACCCAGTACTTC. Its translation: CATSPLAGGLETQYF.

The rearrangement joins TRBV20-1 to TRBJ2-7; TRBD1 agrees at 9 bases. CDR1 is DFQATT and CDR2 is SNEGSKA in the germline V gene (reference sequence). The CDR3 length is 12 residues. Trimming cost V 6 bases and J 2 bases; bases outside gene matches: 2. CDR3 DNA sequence: TGCAGTGCGGGACAGGGCCCCTACGAGCAGTACTTC. Translating it yields CSAGQGPYEQYF.

The rearrangement uses TRBV20-1 and TRBJ2-1, with D perhaps matching TRBD2 (5 bases). The V and J ends lost 4 bases and 4 bases respectively, with 11 bases between them. The CDR3 loop spans 13 amino acids. Germline V gene data show CDR1 as DFQATT and CDR2 as SNEGSKA (reference sequence). CDR3: CSATFAGYNEQFF. CDR3 coding DNA: TGCAGTGCTACGTTCGCGGGTTACAATGAGCAGTTCTTC.

This clonotype turned up a few times. The rearrangement uses TRBV29-1 and TRBJ1-2, with D perhaps TRBD1 (6 bases). Germline CDR1 SQVTM, CDR2 ANQGSEA. There are 14 residues in the CDR3. Trimming removed 5 bases from V and 2 bases from J, with 15 bases in between. CDR3 coding DNA: TGCAGCGTTCTCAGCCGGGGGCGCAACTATGGCTACACCTTC. Translation: CSVLSRGRNYGYTF.

This clonotype was counted only a few times. J is TRBJ2-2 and V is TRBV24-1; D is unclear. Germline loops: CDR1 KGHDR, CDR2 SFDVKD. V lost 7 bases, J lost 0 bases, and 11 bases lay in between. CDR3 length: 15 residues. This CDR3 is CATRSRSSNTGELFF. DNA of the CDR3: TGTGCCACCAGGTCCCGATCCTCGAACACCGGGGAGCTGTTTTTT.

The chain joins TRBV18 to TRBJ1-4; D remains ambiguous. Trimming pared 3 bases from V and 8 bases from J, leaving 10 bases between. CDR3 size: 13 residues. Germline lookup yields CDR1 KGHSH and CDR2 LQKENI. DNA of the CDR3: TGTGCCAGCTCACCTCCTCCAGGCGAAAAACTGTTTTTT. Translating it yields CASSPPPGEKLFF.

The J gene is TRBJ2-1, the V gene TRBV19; the match to TRBD2 covers 8 bases. V dropped 3 bases and J dropped 0; count of bases not matched to a gene: 4. Per the germline V gene, CDR1 is LNHDA and CDR2 is SQIVND (reference sequence). CDR3 length: 16 residues. Written as DNA, the CDR3 is TGTGCCAGTAGTATGGCCAGCGGGAGCTCCTACAATGAGCAGTTCTTC. Translating it yields CASSMASGSSYNEQFF.

This chain links TRBV27 with TRBJ2-5, with TRBD1 matching over 9 bases. Germline-derived CDR1 and CDR2 are MNHEY and SMNVEV (reference sequence). The CDR3 totals 14 residues. V shed 5 bases and J 5 bases; nucleotides not matched to a gene: 6. The CDR3, as DNA: TGTGCCAGCAGTGGTGACAGGGGGGAGGAGACCCAGTACTTC. Amino acids: CASSGDRGEETQYF.

This clonotype has a handful of counts. CDR3 amino acids: CASSPLDSAPNYGYTF. CDR3 coding DNA: TGTGCCAGCAGTCCCTTGGACTCGGCCCCCAACTATGGCTACACCTTC. J is TRBJ1-2 and V is TRBV12-3 or TRBV12-4; D unresolved. Trimming took off 5 bases at V and 2 bases at J, with 18 bases between the two ends. The CDR3 has 16 residues.

This clonotype showed up just once. The chain employs TRBV9 and TRBJ2-2, with D possibly called TRBD1 or TRBD2 (5 bases each). The V end was cut by 5 bases, the J end by 4 bases, with 15 bases between. The CDR3 covers 15 residues. In germline, CDR1 is SGDLS, CDR2 YYNGEE. CDR3: CASRPSGTSTGELFF. The CDR3 DNA reads as TGTGCCAGCAGGCCCTCCGGGACGTCCACCGGGGAGCTGTTTTTT. The full variable domain, in which reference TRBV9 and TRBJ2-2 provide the parts outside the CDR3, is DSGVTQTPKHLITATGQRVTLRCSPRSGDLSVYWYQQSLDQGLQFLIQYYNGEERAKGNILERFSAQQFPDLHSELNLSSLELGDSALYFCASRPSGTSTGELFFGEGSRLTVL.

The chain uses TRBV27 and TRBJ2-2; the D gene is possibly TRBD1 (5 bases). Trimming took off 6 bases at V and 6 bases at J, with 17 bases between the two ends. The V gene's germline CDR1 is MNHEY and CDR2 SMNVEV (reference sequence). This CDR3 is 15 amino acids long. The CDR3 sequence: CASSHEAGRSGELFF. In DNA, the CDR3 is TGTGCCAGCAGCCACGAGGCAGGGCGGTCCGGGGAGCTGTTTTTT.

V and J are TRBV7-9 and TRBJ2-6; TRBD1 agrees at 8 bases. The CDR3 contains 19 residues. V shed 1 base, J shed 0 bases, and the junction held 8 bases outside the gene matches. The germline V gene has CDR1 SEHNR and CDR2 FQNEAQ (reference sequence). CDR3 DNA: TGTGCCAGCAGCTTAGTAGGGACAGGAGCCTTCTCTGGGGCCAACGTCCTGACTTTC. Translation: CASSLVGTGAFSGANVLTF. Using reference TRBV7-9 and TRBJ2-6 for the parts outside the CDR3, the full variable domain is DTGVSQNPRHKITKRGQNVTFRCDPISEHNRLYWYRQTLGQGPEFLTYFQNEAQLEKSRLLSDRFSAERPKGSFSTLEIQRTEQGDSAMYLCASSLVGTGAFSGANVLTFGAGSRLTVL.

The chain recombines TRBV7-2 with TRBJ2-7; TRBD2 matches at 8 bases. The germline V gene has CDR1 SGHTA and CDR2 FQGNSA. V was pared by 5 bases and J by 1 base, with 7 bases of the junction left unmatched. CDR3 length: 15 amino acids. DNA of the CDR3: TGTGCCAGCAGCGTAGGACTAGCACCTTCCTACGAGCAGTACTTC. It codes for CASSVGLAPSYEQYF.

V is TRBV28 and J is TRBJ1-3; D not certain. The V end was cut by 1 base, the J end by 0 bases, with 10 bases between. Germline V lookup: CDR1 MDHEN, CDR2 SYDVKM. The length of the CDR3 is 16 residues. The CDR3 nucleotides read TGTGCCAGCAGTTTATCGGCTCGGTTCTCTGGAAACACCATATATTTT. Amino acid sequence: CASSLSARFSGNTIYF.

This clonotype showed up just a few times. This sequence joins TRBV24-1 and TRBJ2-3; no firm D call. The V gene lost 4 bases and the J gene lost 5 bases, with 12 bases spanning the gap. Germline CDR1 KGHDR, CDR2 SFDVKD. The CDR3 covers 14 residues. CDR3: CATSETPEGDTQYF. CDR3 bases: TGTGCCACCAGTGAGACCCCAGAAGGAGATACGCAGTATTTT.

The table lists this clonotype with many counts. The chain links TRBV29-1 to TRBJ1-1; D unclear. CDR1 SQVTM and CDR2 ANQGSEA come from the germline V gene. Between the trimmed V and J ends, which lost 8 bases and 0 bases, there was a span of 13 bases. The CDR3 has 13 residues. The CDR3 DNA sequence: TGCAGCACGGGGTCCGGGGTGAACACTGAAGCTTTCTTT. It yields the protein CSTGSGVNTEAFF.

This chain connects TRBV30 to TRBJ1-1, with D tentatively TRBD1 (5 bases). The CDR3 extends over 13 amino acids. Germline CDR1 is GTSNPN and CDR2 is SVGIG (reference sequence). V gave up 5 bases and J gave up 1 base, with 11 bases separating them. The CDR3 DNA reads TGTGCCTGGGGTAGGGGACCGAACACTGAAGCTTTCTTT. Translation: CAWGRGPNTEAFF.

This rearrangement joins TRBV4-1 to TRBJ2-4, with 12 bases matching TRBD1. CDR1 and CDR2 (germline): MGHRA, YSYEKL. Trimming cost V 3 bases and J 0 bases; bases outside gene matches: 9. The CDR3 is 19 amino acids. The CDR3 bases are TGCGCCAGCAGCCATGACCCGGGACAGGGGGCCTTAGCCAAAAACATTCAGTACTTC. Its translation is CASSHDPGQGALAKNIQYF.

This clonotype was found a few times. This chain uses TRBV3-1 with TRBJ1-1; the D gene is possibly TRBD1 (6 bases). The CDR3 loop spans 15 amino acids. V was trimmed by 7 bases and J by 4 bases, leaving 19 bases between them. Germline V lookup: CDR1 LGHDT, CDR2 YNNKEL (reference sequence). The CDR3 spells CASKLQGGASTEAFF. Here the CDR3 DNA reads TGTGCCAGCAAACTACAGGGTGGAGCGTCCACTGAAGCTTTCTTT.

The gene calls are TRBV14 and TRBJ2-7, with TRBD2 as a possible D gene (6 bases). The CDR3 loop spans 16 amino acids. The ends were cut back, 1 base at V and 7 bases at J, with 20 bases in the middle. Germline V gene sequence: CDR1 SGHDN, CDR2 FVKESK. Here the CDR3 DNA reads TGTGCCAGCAGCCAAGGAAGAAGCAGACTAGTTGGAGAGCAGTACTTC. Protein product: CASSQGRSRLVGEQYF.

This chain connects TRBV6-1 to TRBJ2-3, with 7 positions matching TRBD2. Germline CDR1 and CDR2: MNHNS and SASEGT. There are 14 residues in the CDR3. Trimming at V came to 7 bases and at J to 5 bases, leaving 9 bases not matched to a gene. The CDR3 reads CASNSREWRDTQYF. The CDR3 nucleotides read TGTGCCAGCAATTCGCGGGAGTGGAGAGATACGCAGTATTTT.